This TCR beta chain derives from a study of cytomegalovirus exposure and HLA in healthy donors. Germline assignment: CDR1 MNHNY and CDR2 SVGAGI (reference sequence). CDR3 length: 15 residues. V dropped 5 bases and J dropped 5; count of bases not matched to a gene: 11. 13 Jbeta primers and 60 Vbeta primers were used for the PCR. Authors' processing steps: The authors later counted roughly 79 million unique TCR beta chains, roughly 10 million of them shared. Sequenced by immunoSEQ multiplex PCR; TCRdb stores in-frame clones only, minus some. Clone size and the V and J calls come from that table; the DNA yielded D and trimming. The sample gives under 300,000 clones, about 75% of which show up once; over 2% is in the top ten.

The clonotype comes from a female donor in good health and CMV-seronegative. The sample comprised PBMCs. V is TRBV6-6 and J is TRBJ1-1, with TRBD1 matching over 7 bases. In DNA, the CDR3 is TGTGCCAGCAGTATCCCAGACAGGGTAAAAACTGAAGCTTTCTTT. The encoded protein is CASSIPDRVKTEAFF.